This T cell receptor beta chain stems from a study of blood T cell repertoires in COVID-19. In germline, CDR1 is SNHLY, CDR2 FYNNEI. This CDR3 has 16 residues. J lost 7 bases, V lost 8 bases, and 15 bases had no gene match. Assay used: immunoSEQ multiplex PCR; TCRdb lists only in-frame clones, some missing. The sample yields under 300,000 clones, around 88% seen once. Clinical history as reported by participants underpinned cohort assignment. The sample comprised PBMCs or T cells enriched from blood (not recorded which). The chain recombines TRBV2 with TRBJ2-2; 8 bases map to TRBD2. The clonotype was recovered from a woman aged 40 to 50 with acute COVID-19. The CDR3 DNA follows: TGTGCCAGCGGAATCGTAAGAGCGGGAGCTGGCGGGGAGCTGTTTTTT. Amino acids: CASGIVRAGAGGELFF.